These T cell receptor beta chains were read from a single sample in a study of T cells in Graves' hyperthyroidism and ophthalmopathy. TCRdb re-called the multiplex PCR reads with MiXCR, one entry per CDR3 protein. The sample has roughly 800,000 distinct CDR3 sequences, around 38% seen once. Source material: blood. All receptors derive from a man between 18 and 29 years old with Graves' hyperthyroidism. Each CDR3 is given with its conserved first and last residue. The D gene is left open where the match is weak. Some rows mark clone size as missing; the rest say once, few, many or name a class of expanded clone.

D	size	V	J	DNA	CDR3
.	many	TRBV5-6	TRBJ2-7	TGTGCCAGCAGCTTGGATCTCGCGGGAAGACACGAGCAGTACTTC	CASSLDLAGRHEQYF
TRBD1	.	TRBV2	TRBJ1-1	TGTGCCAGCCAAGTCGGACAGGGGACTTACACTGAAGCTTTCTTT	CASQVGQGTYTEAFF
.	.	TRBV19	TRBJ1-1	TGTGCCAGTAGTATTCTCCCCGCAGCCGACACTGAAGCTTTCTTT	CASSILPAADTEAFF
.	many	TRBV19	TRBJ1-1	TGTGCCAGTAGTATCCAACAGACGAACACTGAAGCTTTCTTT	CASSIQQTNTEAFF
TRBD1	many	TRBV20-1	TRBJ2-5	TGCAGTGCTCCGCCCTTGACAGGGGGGAAGACCCAGTACTTC	CSAPPLTGGKTQYF
.	.	TRBV10-3	TRBJ2-7	TGTGCCATCAGCCCCCCCAACAGGAGTACGGGGGAGCAGTACTTC	CAISPPNRSTGEQYF
TRBD1	.	TRBV7-9	TRBJ1-1	TGTGCCTGGAGTGTAGGGACAGGGGAAACTGAAGCTTTCTTT	CAWSVGTGETEAFF
.	.	TRBV9	TRBJ2-2	TGTGCCAGCAGGTCGACGGGGCCGAACACCGGGGAGCTGTTTTTT	CASRSTGPNTGELFF
TRBD1	many	TRBV2	TRBJ1-5	TGTGCCAGCAGAACAGGGGTACCGAGCAATCAGCCCCAGCATTTT	CASRTGVPSNQPQHF
TRBD1	.	TRBV19	TRBJ1-5	TGTGCCAGTAGTATCCTACAGGGGGCAGGTGGTCAGCCCCAGCATTTT	CASSILQGAGGQPQHF
.	few	TRBV9	TRBJ1-5	TGTGCCAGCAGTTTATATGGCCGGTACAATCAGCCCCAGCATTTT	CASSLYGRYNQPQHF
.	.	TRBV14	TRBJ2-7	TGTGCCAGCAGCCAAGATTTCGGACCTCCCTACGAGCAGTACTTC	CASSQDFGPPYEQYF
.	few	TRBV7-8	TRBJ1-5	TGTGCCAGCAGCCCTAATCCGGACAGTGCCGTACTTAATCAGCCCCAGCATTTT	CASSPNPDSAVLNQPQHF
.	few	TRBV19	TRBJ2-7	TGTGCCAGTAGTATAAAGGATCCAGGGTTCCACTACTACGAGCAGTACTTC	CASSIKDPGFHYYEQYF
.	.	TRBV4-1	TRBJ2-7	TGCGCCAGCAGCCAAGAAGAACGGACAATATACGAGCAGTACTTC	CASSQEERTIYEQYF
.	many	TRBV10-3	TRBJ1-1	TGTGCCATCAGTGAGTCGAGCGGGGGTTACACTGAAGCTTTCTTT	CAISESSGGYTEAFF
.	.	TRBV6-5	TRBJ2-7	TGTGCCAGCAGTTATGCAGTTATCTCCTACGAGCAGTACTTC	CASSYAVISYEQYF
TRBD1	many	TRBV7-9	TRBJ1-2	TGTGCCAGCAGCCCTTGGGACAGGGGACTTAACTATGGCTACACCTTC	CASSPWDRGLNYGYTF
.	.	TRBV10-3	TRBJ2-7	TGTGCCAGCGTTGGGTCCGGGTCTGCCTACGAGCAGTACTTC	CASVGSGSAYEQYF
.	.	TRBV7-9	TRBJ2-2	TGTGCCAGCAGCCCCCTAAGGGACGGGGAGCTGTTTTTT	CASSPLRDGELFF
.	many	TRBV19	TRBJ1-1	TGTGCCAGTAGTATCGTCGGGGCTGAAGCTTTCTTT	CASSIVGAEAFF
.	many	TRBV14	TRBJ1-6	TGTGCCAGCAGCGCGGAAGGGAGAGCTTCACCCCTCCACTTT	CASSAEGRASPLHF
TRBD1	.	TRBV2	TRBJ1-4	TGTGCCAGCAGAGCCGGGACAGCGGTGGGGGAAAAACTGTTTTTT	CASRAGTAVGEKLFF
.	.	TRBV10-3	TRBJ1-2	TGTGCCATCAGTGAGGACAAGGGAGGCTATGGCTACACCTTC	CAISEDKGGYGYTF
TRBD1	many	TRBV10-3	TRBJ2-6	TGTGCCATCAGCCCGGACAGGGGGAAGGCCGGGGCCAACGTCCTGACTTTC	CAISPDRGKAGANVLTF
.	.	TRBV11-3	TRBJ1-3	TGTGCCAGCAGCTTAGATTGGTCGATCCATGGAAACACCATATATTTT	CASSLDWSIHGNTIYF
TRBD1	many	TRBV20-1	TRBJ1-2	TGCAGTGCTAGACAGGGGGCGAGTGGCTACACCTTC	CSARQGASGYTF
TRBD1	.	TRBV29-1	TRBJ1-2	TGCAGCGCCGCGCGGGGACAGGGGGCCGGGAGCTTCTATGGCTACACCTTC	CSAARGQGAGSFYGYTF
.	.	TRBV29-1	TRBJ2-7	TGCAGTTTGTGGCGGTACCCCTACGAGCAGTACTTC	CSLWRYPYEQYF
.	many	TRBV20-1	TRBJ1-2	TGCAGTGCTAGGGAAGATGCTAACTATGGCTACACCTTC	CSAREDANYGYTF
.	.	TRBV10-3	TRBJ1-1	TGTGCCATCACGATAGGAGGGACGCTCAAAGAAGCTTTCTTT	CAITIGGTLKEAFF
TRBD1	.	TRBV7-3	TRBJ1-3	TGTGCCAGCAGCCCCTGGACAGGTCCTTTATCTGGAAACACCATATATTTT	CASSPWTGPLSGNTIYF
.	few	TRBV14	TRBJ1-5	TGTGCCAGCAGCCAAGATTTAGATGGTCAGGATGGTCAGCCCCAGCATTTT	CASSQDLDGQDGQPQHF
.	few	TRBV7-9	TRBJ2-7	TGTGCCAGCAGCCTCGAGGAGGCCCAGTACTTC	CASSLEEAQYF
.	few	TRBV7-2	TRBJ2-7	TGTGCCAGCAGCTTAGAGACATGGCAGAGGGGGTACTTC	CASSLETWQRGYF
.	few	TRBV7-8	TRBJ2-7	TGTGCCAGCAGCCTCCGTTCGGGGGAGCAGTACTTC	CASSLRSGEQYF
.	few	TRBV12-3/TRBV12-4	TRBJ1-1	TGTGCCAGCAGTTCACATGAAGCTTTCTTT	CASSSHEAFF
.	few	TRBV20-1	TRBJ1-1	TGCAGTGCTCGTCGCCGGGGAGGTAATGAAGCTTTCTTT	CSARRRGGNEAFF
TRBD1	.	TRBV5-4	TRBJ2-7	TGTGCCAGCAGTCCCGGGACAGGGGACTGGGAGCAGTACTTC	CASSPGTGDWEQYF
.	many	TRBV15	TRBJ1-3	TGTGCCACCAGCTCCGGGGCCGCAATCGGCAGTGGAAACACCATATATTTT	CATSSGAAIGSGNTIYF
.	few	TRBV20-1	TRBJ1-4	TGCAGTGCTCCCGCCGAGGAGCACGCTGAAAAACTGTTTTTT	CSAPAEEHAEKLFF
.	many	TRBV29-1	TRBJ1-1	TGCAGCGCCCACCAGGAAGGGGACGGATTGAACACTGAAGCTTTCTTT	CSAHQEGDGLNTEAFF
.	.	TRBV2	TRBJ1-6	TGTGCCAGCAGTTACTCTCTAAAAGGGGTTTCACCCCTCCACTTT	CASSYSLKGVSPLHF
.	few	TRBV7-9	TRBJ2-5	TGTGCCAGCAACATACCCCAGCAAGAGACCCAGTACTTC	CASNIPQQETQYF
TRBD1	few	TRBV9	TRBJ2-7	TGTGCCAGCAGCGCCCTGGGACAGGGGACATCCGAGCAGTACTTC	CASSALGQGTSEQYF
.	many	TRBV19	TRBJ1-1	TGTGCCAGTAGTATCTCAAGTAGGGCCAACACTGAAGCTTTCTTT	CASSISSRANTEAFF
TRBD1	.	TRBV2	TRBJ1-3	TGTGCCAGCCCTAGACAGGGCTCTGGAAACACCATATATTTT	CASPRQGSGNTIYF
.	many	TRBV7-9	TRBJ2-7	TGTGCCAGCAGCTTAGGAGGCTTCGGGATCTCCTACGAGCAGTACTTC	CASSLGGFGISYEQYF
.	many	TRBV10-2	TRBJ2-5	TGCGCCAGCAGTGAGTTCAAAGAGACCCAGTACTTC	CASSEFKETQYF
.	.	TRBV6-5	TRBJ2-7	TGTGCCAGCAGTCCCCCTAATCACGAGCAGTACTTC	CASSPPNHEQYF
TRBD2	few	TRBV7-2	TRBJ2-5	TGTGCCAGCAGCTGGGGGGGACTAGCGGAACAAGAGACCCAGTACTTC	CASSWGGLAEQETQYF
.	.	TRBV19	TRBJ1-4	TGTGCCAGTAGGTCGACCGCCTCTGGAAAACTGTTTTTT	CASRSTASGKLFF
TRBD1	.	TRBV19	TRBJ2-5	TGTGCCAGCAGAAACCCGCTCGACCATACAGGGGGGCGGAAGACCCAGTACTTC	CASRNPLDHTGGRKTQYF
TRBD1	.	TRBV5-5	TRBJ1-1	TGTGCCAGCAGCCCAAGGACAGGGGCTGAAGCTTTCTTT	CASSPRTGAEAFF